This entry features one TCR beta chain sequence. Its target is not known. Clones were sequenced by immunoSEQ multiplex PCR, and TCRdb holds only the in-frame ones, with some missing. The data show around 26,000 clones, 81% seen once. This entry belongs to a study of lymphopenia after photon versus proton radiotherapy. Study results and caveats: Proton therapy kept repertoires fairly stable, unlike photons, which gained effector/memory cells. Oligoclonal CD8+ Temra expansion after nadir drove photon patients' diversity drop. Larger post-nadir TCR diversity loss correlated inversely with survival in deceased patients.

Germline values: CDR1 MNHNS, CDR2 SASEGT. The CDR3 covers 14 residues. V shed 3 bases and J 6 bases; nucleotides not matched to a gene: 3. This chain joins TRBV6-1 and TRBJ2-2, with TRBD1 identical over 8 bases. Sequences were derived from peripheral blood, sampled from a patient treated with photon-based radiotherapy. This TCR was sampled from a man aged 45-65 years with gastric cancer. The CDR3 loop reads CASSETGEAGELFF. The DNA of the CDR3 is TGTGCCAGCAGTGAGACAGGGGAGGCCGGGGAGCTGTTTTTT.